Listed below are T cell receptor beta chains from one sample, sequenced in a study of somatic mutations in cytotoxic T cells in rheumatoid arthritis. Data came from immunoSEQ multiplex PCR; TCRdb stores just in-frame clones and leaves some out. The sample holds 20,000 to 25,000 clones, more than 80% seen once. Sequencing used CD8+ T cells sorted from blood. The receptors derive from an adult with rheumatoid arthritis. Each CDR3 is given with its conserved first and last residue. A D gene is named only where the DNA matches it firmly. Expanded clones are given a class, and other clones once, few, many or no size at all.

d_gene	v_gene	len	abundance	j_gene	CDR3nt	CDR3aa
NA	TRBV7-9	13	few	TRBJ1-1	TGTGCCAGCAGCTTAGCGTCGGACACTGAAGCTTTCTTT	CASSLASDTEAFF
NA	TRBV7-9	13	NA	TRBJ2-7	TGTGCCAGCAGCCTGCAGGGAGCCTACGAGCAGTACTTC	CASSLQGAYEQYF
NA	TRBV2	12	NA	TRBJ1-4	TGTGCCTCAAACTCAGGGGATTTCTCACCAACTTTT	CASNSGDFSPTF
TRBD1	TRBV11-2	15	NA	TRBJ1-2	TGTGCCAGCAGCTTATCGGGTACAGGGGTCTATGGCTACACCTTC	CASSLSGTGVYGYTF
NA	TRBV19	15	NA	TRBJ1-5	TGTGCCAGTAGTATGGCCGAGCATAGCAATCAGCCCCAGCATTTT	CASSMAEHSNQPQHF
TRBD1	TRBV4-2	14	NA	TRBJ1-2	TGTGCCAGCAGCCCCCTGACAGGGGACTATGGCTACACCTTC	CASSPLTGDYGYTF
TRBD2	TRBV2	18	NA	TRBJ2-3	TGTGCCAGCAGTGCAACTAGCGGATACCGAACGTTTCCAGATACGCAGTATTTT	CASSATSGYRTFPDTQYF
NA	TRBV6-1	15	NA	TRBJ1-2	TGTGCCAGCACCGTCGGGACGGAGGGGGGTTATGGCTACACCTTC	CASTVGTEGGYGYTF
NA	TRBV7-9	13	NA	TRBJ1-1	TGTGCCACCGAGTGGGGGATGAACACTGAAGCTTTCTTT	CATEWGMNTEAFF
NA	TRBV7-9	16	few	TRBJ2-1	TGTGCCAGCAGCTTAGGGGGGGCCAGGGTGGAGAATGAGCAGTTCTTC	CASSLGGARVENEQFF
NA	TRBV20-1	11	NA	TRBJ2-3	TGCAGTGCTAGTGCCGCTATCCCGCAGTATTTT	CSASAAIPQYF
NA	TRBV18	15	NA	TRBJ2-3	TGTGCCAGCTCAGACCAGGGGGGGAGCACAGATACGCAGTATTTT	CASSDQGGSTDTQYF
NA	TRBV6-5	12	NA	TRBJ1-1	TGTGCCAGCAGTTACGGGGGCCCTGAAGCTTTCTTT	CASSYGGPEAFF
NA	TRBV27	12	NA	TRBJ2-3	TGTGCCAGCACCTGGGTCTCGCTGTGGCCGTATTTT	CASTWVSLWPYF
NA	TRBV9	13	NA	TRBJ1-1	TGTGCCAGCAGCCCCCCCTTGGGCACTGAAGCTTTCTTT	CASSPPLGTEAFF
TRBD1	TRBV7-2	15	NA	TRBJ1-4	TGTGCCAGCAGCCCCAACAGGGGAACTAATGAAAAACTGTTTTTT	CASSPNRGTNEKLFF
NA	TRBV5-5	15	NA	TRBJ2-7	TGTGCCAGCAGCTTGATAGGCCGTCCCTCCTACGAGCAGTACTTC	CASSLIGRPSYEQYF
NA	TRBV6-1	14	NA	TRBJ2-3	TGTGCCAGCAGTGGATACAGGGACTGGAATACGCAGTATTTT	CASSGYRDWNTQYF
NA	TRBV6-6	12	NA	TRBJ2-5	TGTGCCAGCAGCCAGACTAGTGAGACCCAGTACTTC	CASSQTSETQYF
NA	TRBV9	16	NA	TRBJ2-5	TGTGCCAGCAGCCAGGTTTTGATGGGCCGATGGGAGACCCAGTACTTC	CASSQVLMGRWETQYF
TRBD1	TRBV11-2	13	few	TRBJ2-7	TGTGCCAGCAGCCTTGGGACAGGGGACGAGCAGTACTTC	CASSLGTGDEQYF
NA	TRBV6-1	14	few	TRBJ2-7	TGTGCCAGCAGTCCGATGGGGAAAGCCTACGAGCAGTACTTC	CASSPMGKAYEQYF
NA	TRBV2	13	NA	TRBJ1-5	TGTGCCAGCAGTCGACGGGTGGCACAGCCCCAGCATTTT	CASSRRVAQPQHF
NA	TRBV11-2	12	NA	TRBJ1-3	TGTGCCAGCAGCCGCGCCCCGGACACCATATATTTT	CASSRAPDTIYF
NA	TRBV7-9	12	once	TRBJ2-7	TGTGCCAGCAGCCACCCGGGTTACGAGCAGTACTTC	CASSHPGYEQYF
NA	TRBV6-5	15	NA	TRBJ2-1	TGTGCCAGCAGTCATTCAGGGAGCTCCTACAATGAGCAGTTCTTC	CASSHSGSSYNEQFF
TRBD1	TRBV5-1	18	once	TRBJ2-5	TGCGCCAGCAGCTTCAGCACTGGACAGGGGAATTACCAAGAGACCCAGTACTTC	CASSFSTGQGNYQETQYF
NA	TRBV7-9	14	few	TRBJ1-6	TGTGCCAGCAGCTTGTGGACAGCCGATTCACCCCTCCACTTT	CASSLWTADSPLHF
NA	TRBV5-1	15	NA	TRBJ2-7	TGCGCCAGCAGCTTGGTTCAGGGGACGGTCTACGAGCAGTACTTC	CASSLVQGTVYEQYF
NA	TRBV9	16	NA	TRBJ1-1	TGTGCCAGCAGCGTAGGCCCCTTACGTTTGAACACTGAAGCTTTCTTT	CASSVGPLRLNTEAFF
NA	TRBV27	16	NA	TRBJ2-3	TGTGCCAGCAGTTTAGAGATCGGGGTAGACACAGATACGCAGTATTTT	CASSLEIGVDTDTQYF
NA	TRBV7-6	16	NA	TRBJ2-1	TGTGCCAGCAGCTTAGGAAAGCTCCCCGTTACTAATGAGCAGTTCTTC	CASSLGKLPVTNEQFF
TRBD1	TRBV29-1	15	NA	TRBJ2-2	TGCAGCGTTGCCCAACAGGGGGCGAACACCGGGGAGCTGTTTTTT	CSVAQQGANTGELFF
TRBD1	TRBV7-9	16	NA	TRBJ2-1	TGTGCCAGCAGCCCGAGAATCCGGGGACAGGGCGGTGAGCAGTTCTTC	CASSPRIRGQGGEQFF
NA	TRBV7-9	12	NA	TRBJ1-1	TGTGCCAGCAGCTTGGGGTACACTGAAGCTTTCTTT	CASSLGYTEAFF
TRBD1	TRBV5-4	15	NA	TRBJ1-2	TGTGCCAGCAGCTATCCGGGACAGGGATTTCATGGCTACACCTTC	CASSYPGQGFHGYTF
NA	TRBV7-3	16	NA	TRBJ2-1	TGTGCCAGCAGCCCACGCCCTCGGGGGATCTACAATGAGCAGTTCTTC	CASSPRPRGIYNEQFF
NA	TRBV9	13	NA	TRBJ1-2	TGTGCCAGCCCGCCGGGCGGTGTTGATGGCTACACCTTC	CASPPGGVDGYTF
NA	TRBV4-1	15	once	TRBJ2-1	TGCGCCAGCAGCCAAACGGGACACTTCCGCCATGAGCAGTTCTTC	CASSQTGHFRHEQFF